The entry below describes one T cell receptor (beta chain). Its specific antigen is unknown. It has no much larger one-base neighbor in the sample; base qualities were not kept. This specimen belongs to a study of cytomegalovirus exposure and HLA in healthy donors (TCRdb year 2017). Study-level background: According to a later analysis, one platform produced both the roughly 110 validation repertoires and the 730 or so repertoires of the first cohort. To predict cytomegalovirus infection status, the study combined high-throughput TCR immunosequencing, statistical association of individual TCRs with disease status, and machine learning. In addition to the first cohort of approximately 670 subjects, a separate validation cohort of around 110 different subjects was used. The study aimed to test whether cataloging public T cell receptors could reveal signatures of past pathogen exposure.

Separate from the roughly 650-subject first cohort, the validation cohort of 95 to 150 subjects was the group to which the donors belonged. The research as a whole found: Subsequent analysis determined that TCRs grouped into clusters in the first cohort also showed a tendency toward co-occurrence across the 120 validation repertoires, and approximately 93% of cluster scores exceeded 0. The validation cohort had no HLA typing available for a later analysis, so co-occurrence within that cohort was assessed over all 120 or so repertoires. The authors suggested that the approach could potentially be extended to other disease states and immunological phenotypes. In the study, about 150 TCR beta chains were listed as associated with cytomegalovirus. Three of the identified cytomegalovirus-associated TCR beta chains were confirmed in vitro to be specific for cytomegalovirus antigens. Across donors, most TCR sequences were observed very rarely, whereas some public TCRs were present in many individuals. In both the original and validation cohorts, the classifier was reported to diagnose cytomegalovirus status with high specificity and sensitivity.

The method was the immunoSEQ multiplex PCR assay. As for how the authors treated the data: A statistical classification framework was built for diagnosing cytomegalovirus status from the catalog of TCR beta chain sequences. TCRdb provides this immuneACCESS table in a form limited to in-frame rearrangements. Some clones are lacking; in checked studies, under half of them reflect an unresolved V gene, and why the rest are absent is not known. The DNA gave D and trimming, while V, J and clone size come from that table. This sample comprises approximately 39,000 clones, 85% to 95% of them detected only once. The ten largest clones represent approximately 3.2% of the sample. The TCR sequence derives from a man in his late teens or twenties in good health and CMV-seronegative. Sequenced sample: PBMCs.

The DNA sequence reads TGTGCCAGCAGCCCAACGGTAGGACTATACCAAGAGACCCAGTACTTC. It codes for CASSPTVGLYQETQYF. The chain uses TRBV11-2 and TRBJ2-5, with a tentative D gene TRBD2 over 6 matching bases. From a lookup of the germline V gene, CDR1 and CDR2 are SGHAT and FQNNGV. The CDR3 measures 16 amino acids from cysteine to phenylalanine. Of the read, only the CDR3 DNA is kept; its 48 bases are in frame from base 1. V drops 5 bases and J drops 0 bases, leaving 16 bases in between.